The clone carrying this TCR beta chain was observed at least ten times. Its antigen is not identified. The data are from a study of T-cell reconstitution after alpha-beta-depleted transplantation in children. Germline V gene lookup returns CDR1 SEHNR and CDR2 FQNEAQ (reference sequence). The CDR3 extends over 15 amino acids. V lost 1 base, J lost 0 bases, and 0 bases stayed unmatched. It was with unique molecular identifiers that the TCRbeta library was prepared. TCRdb analysed the PCR reads with MiXCR anew, one entry per CDR3 protein. The table records 300,000 to 350,000 distinct CDR3 sequences, approximately 20% of them present only once. General study findings and limits: Approximately two months post-transplant, alpha-beta T cells reportedly originated from several hundred expanded graft clones. Elevated TCRbeta diversity at day 60 was traced, in some patients, to surviving recipient T cells and thymic progenitors.

The rearrangement uses TRBV7-9 and TRBJ2-3; 8 bases map to TRBD2. The sequences come from PBMCs, mostly from graft donor cells, collected 180 days after TCRalphabeta/CD19-depleted stem cell transplant. The clonotype comes from a male patient under 18 who had a stem cell transplant for acute lymphoblastic leukemia, so the T cells may come from the graft donor. The CDR3 reads CASSLGLASTDTQYF. The CDR3 coding sequence is TGTGCCAGCAGCTTAGGACTAGCGAGCACAGATACGCAGTATTTT.